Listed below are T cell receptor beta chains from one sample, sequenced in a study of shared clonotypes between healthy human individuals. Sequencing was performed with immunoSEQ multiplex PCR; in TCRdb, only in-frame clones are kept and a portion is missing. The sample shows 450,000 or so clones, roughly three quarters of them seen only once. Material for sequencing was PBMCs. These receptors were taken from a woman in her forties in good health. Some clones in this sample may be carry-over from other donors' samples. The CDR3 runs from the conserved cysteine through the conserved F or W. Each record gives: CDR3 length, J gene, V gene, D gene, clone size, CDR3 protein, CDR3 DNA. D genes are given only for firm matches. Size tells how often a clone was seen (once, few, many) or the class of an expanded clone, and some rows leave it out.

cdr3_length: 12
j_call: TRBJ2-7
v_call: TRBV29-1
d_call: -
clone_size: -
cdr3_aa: CSVELRNYEQYF
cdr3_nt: TGCAGCGTTGAACTAAGGAACTACGAGCAGTACTTC

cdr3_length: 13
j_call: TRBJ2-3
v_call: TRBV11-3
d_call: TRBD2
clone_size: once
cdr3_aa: CASSQGGGTKQYF
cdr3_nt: TGTGCCAGCAGCCAGGGCGGCGGGACTAAGCAATATTTT

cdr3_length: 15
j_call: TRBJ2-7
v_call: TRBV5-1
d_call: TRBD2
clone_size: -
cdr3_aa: CASSFGGAGGYEQYF
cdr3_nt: TGCGCCAGCAGCTTCGGGGGAGCGGGAGGATACGAGCAGTACTTC

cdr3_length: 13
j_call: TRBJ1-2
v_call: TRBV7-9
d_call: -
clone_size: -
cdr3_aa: CASSLPSLGSYTF
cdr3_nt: TGTGCCAGCAGCTTACCCAGCCTCGGGAGCTACACCTTC

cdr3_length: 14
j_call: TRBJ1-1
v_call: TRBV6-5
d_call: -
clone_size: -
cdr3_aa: CASSYQGHWGEAFF
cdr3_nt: TGTGCCAGCAGTTACCAAGGACACTGGGGGGAAGCTTTCTTT

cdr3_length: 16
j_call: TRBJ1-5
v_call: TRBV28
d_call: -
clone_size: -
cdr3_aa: CASRKRGQRSNQPQHF
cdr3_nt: TGTGCCAGCAGAAAACGCGGACAGCGGAGCAATCAGCCCCAGCATTTT

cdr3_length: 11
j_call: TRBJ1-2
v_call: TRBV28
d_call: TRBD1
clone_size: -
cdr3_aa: CAVGQLYGYTF
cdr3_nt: TGTGCCGTGGGACAGCTCTATGGCTACACCTTC

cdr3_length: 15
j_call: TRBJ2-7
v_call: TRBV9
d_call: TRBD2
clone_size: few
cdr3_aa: CASSVELAGTYEQYF
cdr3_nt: TGTGCCAGCAGCGTAGAACTAGCGGGTACCTACGAGCAGTACTTC

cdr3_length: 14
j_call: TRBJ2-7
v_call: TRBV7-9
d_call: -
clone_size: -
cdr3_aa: CASSFGTEAYEQYF
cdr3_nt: TGTGCCAGCAGTTTCGGGACGGAAGCCTACGAGCAGTACTTC

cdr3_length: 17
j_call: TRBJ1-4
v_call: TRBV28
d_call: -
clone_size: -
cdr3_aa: CASSLFSEVPTNEKLFF
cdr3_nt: TGTGCCAGCAGTTTATTCTCGGAGGTTCCAACTAATGAAAAACTGTTTTTT

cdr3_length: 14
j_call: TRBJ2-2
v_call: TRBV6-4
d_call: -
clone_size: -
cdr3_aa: CASSALAHAGELFF
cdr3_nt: TGTGCCAGCAGTGCTTTGGCGCATGCCGGGGAGCTGTTTTTT

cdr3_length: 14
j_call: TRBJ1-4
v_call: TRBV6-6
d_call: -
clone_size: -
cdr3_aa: CASIISREGEKLFF
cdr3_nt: TGTGCCAGCATCATAAGCAGGGAGGGGGAAAAACTGTTTTTT

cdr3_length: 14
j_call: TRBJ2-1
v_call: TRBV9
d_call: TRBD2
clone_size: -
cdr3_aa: CASSVGGLYNEQFF
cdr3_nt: TGTGCCAGCAGCGTAGGGGGACTATACAATGAGCAGTTCTTC

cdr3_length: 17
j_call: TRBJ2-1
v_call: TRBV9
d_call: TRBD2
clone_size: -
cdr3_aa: CASSPRLAGGPYNEQFF
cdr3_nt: TGTGCCAGCAGCCCCCGGCTAGCGGGAGGTCCCTACAATGAGCAGTTCTTC

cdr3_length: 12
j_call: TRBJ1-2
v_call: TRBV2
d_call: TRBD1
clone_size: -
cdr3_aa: CAIPRTGTGYTF
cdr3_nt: TGTGCCATCCCTCGGACAGGGACCGGCTACACCTTC

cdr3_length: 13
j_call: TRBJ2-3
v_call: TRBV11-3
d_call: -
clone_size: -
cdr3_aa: CASSSRGTDTQYF
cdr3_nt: TGTGCCAGCAGCTCGCGGGGCACAGATACGCAGTATTTT